These 20 T cell receptor beta chains originate from one sample sequenced in a study of blood T cell repertoires in COVID-19 (dated by TCRdb to the early 2020s). The method was the immunoSEQ multiplex PCR assay. Entries here come from immuneACCESS through TCRdb and include only in-frame sequences with V and J called. Some clones fail to appear in such tables; in the studies checked, an unresolved V gene covers under half of the shortfall, and the cause of the remainder is unknown. This sample comprises 95,000 to 150,000 clones, roughly 75% of them detected only once. Jointly, the top ten make up 16% of the sample. Input material: peripheral blood. The receptors derive from a man in his 60s with active or convalescent COVID-19.

The chain is built from TRBV7-8 and TRBJ1-4; no reliable D call. This CDR3 contains 13 residues. Germline V CDR1 and CDR2: SGHVS, FQNEAQ. Between the trimmed V and J ends, which lost 1 base and 4 bases, there was a span of 4 bases. CDR3 sequence (DNA): TGTGCCAGCAGCTTAGGACTTAATGAAAAACTGTTTTTT. Translation: CASSLGLNEKLFF.

V is TRBV5-1 and J is TRBJ2-2; D is possibly TRBD1 (6 bases). The CDR3 extends over 16 amino acids. Germline V gene lookup returns CDR1 SGHRS and CDR2 YFSETQ. V was clipped by 4 bases and J by 3 bases, with 16 bases between them. The CDR3 coding sequence is TGCGCCAGCAGCCCTTCGCGACAGGCGTACACCGGGGAGCTGTTTTTT. Protein: CASSPSRQAYTGELFF.

This clone was recorded many times. CDR3 protein: CASLAAGANVLTF. The CDR3 region has the DNA TGTGCCAGCCTAGCCGCTGGGGCCAACGTCCTGACTTTC. The chain joins TRBV7-8 to TRBJ2-6; TRBD2 might be the D (5 bases). Germline V CDR1 and CDR2: SGHVS, FQNEAQ. Trimming stripped 8 bases from V and 2 bases from J, with 7 bases between. The CDR3 has 13 amino acids.

This clone was found a few times. The V gene is TRBV5-1, the J gene TRBJ2-2; 8 bases agree with TRBD1. The CDR3 totals 17 residues. From germline, CDR1 is SGHRS and CDR2 YFSETQ. Trimming at V came to 4 bases and at J to 5 bases, leaving 13 bases not matched to a gene. The CDR3 bases are TGCGCCAGCAGCCGGAGCCCAGGGGGCTTAAGGACCGGGGAGCTGTTTTTT. Translated: CASSRSPGGLRTGELFF.

V and J are TRBV7-7 and TRBJ2-1; TRBD2 matches 14 bases. The germline V gene has CDR1 SSHAT and CDR2 FNYEAQ (reference sequence). The CDR3 runs to 14 residues. The trim removed 5 bases at V and 10 bases at J, leaving 4 bases unmatched. CDR3 DNA sequence: TGTGCCAGCAGCGCCGGGACTAGCGGGAGCGAGCAGTTCTTC. Residues: CASSAGTSGSEQFF.

The genes are TRBV2 and TRBJ2-2; 14 bases line up with TRBD2. V lost 6 bases, J lost 8 bases, and 2 bases stayed unmatched. This CDR3 spans 14 amino acids. Germline V CDR1 and CDR2: SNHLY, FYNNEI. The CDR3 is CASRGLAGVGELFF. The CDR3 DNA reads as TGTGCCAGCAGGGGACTAGCGGGAGTGGGGGAGCTGTTTTTT.

The chain carries TRBV5-4 and TRBJ1-2; 8 nucleotides line up with TRBD1. Trimming cost V 2 bases and J 6 bases; bases outside gene matches: 3. Germline V gives CDR1 SGHNT, CDR2 YYREEE (reference sequence). The CDR3 loop spans 13 amino acids. In nucleotides, the CDR3 is TGTGCCAGCAGCTTAACAGGGGGTCATGGCTACACCTTC. Protein sequence: CASSLTGGHGYTF.

This chain joins TRBV24-1 and TRBJ2-3; D not resolved. The CDR3 is 14 residues long. Trimming cost V 5 bases and J 2 bases, with 10 bases left between them. Germline loops: CDR1 KGHDR, CDR2 SFDVKD. This chain's CDR3 is CATSGLPNTDTQYF. Written as DNA, the CDR3 is TGTGCCACCAGTGGTCTCCCTAACACAGATACGCAGTATTTT.

J is TRBJ2-1 and V is TRBV5-1, with 7 bases fitting TRBD2. Germline V gives CDR1 SGHRS, CDR2 YFSETQ. The junction had 12 bases not matched to a gene; V was cut back by 1 base and J by 8 bases. CDR3 length: 16 residues. Here the CDR3 DNA reads TGCGCCAGCAGCTTGTCCCTGGCGGGAGCGGCGTATGAGCAGTTCTTC. Encoded protein: CASSLSLAGAAYEQFF.

The chain has TRBV5-1 and TRBJ2-7, with a tentative D call TRBD1 (6 bases). The CDR3 consists of 13 residues. V dropped 0 bases and J dropped 6 bases, with 10 bases sitting between them. Germline CDR1 and CDR2: SGHRS and YFSETQ. The CDR3 bases are TGCGCCAGCAGCTTGGGTAGGGGGTCCGAGCAGTACTTC. It encodes CASSLGRGSEQYF.

This chain joins TRBV4-2 and TRBJ2-5; maybe TRBD1 (5 bases). CDR1 LGHNA and CDR2 YNFKEQ come from the germline V gene. CDR3 length: 16 amino acids. V was trimmed by 0 bases and J by 4 bases, leaving 15 bases between them. CDR3 region: CASSQELIGRGETQYF. The CDR3 DNA reads as TGTGCCAGCAGCCAAGAGTTAATAGGAAGGGGAGAGACCCAGTACTTC.

The V call is TRBV11-2, the J call TRBJ2-7; 7 bases agree with TRBD2. This CDR3 region has 14 residues. J lost 6 bases, V lost 1 base, and 6 bases had no gene match. Germline V gene data show CDR1 as SGHAT and CDR2 as FQNNGV. Here the CDR3 DNA reads TGTGCCAGCAGCTTAGGAGCGGGACGTACCGAGCAGTACTTC. Translation gives CASSLGAGRTEQYF.

The chain recombines TRBV7-9 with TRBJ2-1, with D possibly matching TRBD2 (5 bases). The CDR3 covers 13 residues. The V end was cut by 0 bases, the J end by 10 bases, with 10 bases between. Germline V gene data show CDR1 as SEHNR and CDR2 as FQNEAQ (reference sequence). This CDR3 reads CASSLAPGEEQFF. Here the CDR3 DNA reads TGTGCCAGCAGCTTAGCGCCCGGGGAGGAGCAGTTCTTC.

This rearrangement joins TRBV4-1 to TRBJ1-5, with 10 bases identical to TRBD1. This CDR3 contains 15 residues. After removal of 6 bases from V and 3 bases from J, the junction contained 5 bases not matched to a gene. Looked up from germline, CDR1 is MGHRA and CDR2 is YSYEKL. The CDR3 nucleotides are TGCGCCAGCAGTCGGGACAGGGGACCCAATCAGCCCCAGCATTTT. This gives the protein CASSRDRGPNQPQHF.

The chain carries TRBV20-1 and TRBJ2-7, with D unclear. Trimming left V 5 bases short and J 6 bases short, with 11 bases between. Germline V gene data show CDR1 as DFQATT and CDR2 as SNEGSKA (reference sequence). CDR3 size: 11 residues. The CDR3 spells CSAWAETEQYF. Written as DNA, the CDR3 is TGCAGTGCTTGGGCCGAGACCGAGCAGTACTTC.

V and J are TRBV24-1 and TRBJ1-5; TRBD1 aligns across 8 bases. CDR3 size: 14 residues. Germline V lookup: CDR1 KGHDR, CDR2 SFDVKD. V lost 9 bases to trimming and J lost 1 base; unmatched junction nucleotides: 4. The CDR3 DNA follows: TGTGCCACCTCCGACAGGGGAAGCAATCAGCCCCAGCATTTT. It yields the protein CATSDRGSNQPQHF.

This clone was observed a few times. The rearrangement links TRBV24-1 to TRBJ2-3; TRBD2 is a possible D gene (5 bases). The length of the CDR3 is 14 residues. Germline V gene lookup returns CDR1 KGHDR and CDR2 SFDVKD. The germline V and J ends were trimmed by 0 bases and 2 bases, with 5 bases remaining between them. In DNA, the CDR3 is TGTGCCACCAGTGATTTGGGACTCACAGATACGCAGTATTTT. Its protein product is CATSDLGLTDTQYF.

DNA for the CDR3: TGTGCCAGCAGTTTAGCGGGGGCGAGAAACATTCAGTACTTC. Its protein is CASSLAGARNIQYF. The chain uses TRBV28 and TRBJ2-4; D is perhaps TRBD2 (7 bases). Germline-derived CDR1 and CDR2 are MDHEN and SYDVKM. The CDR3 runs to 14 residues. Trimming removed 2 bases at V and 6 bases at J, with 11 bases between.

This clone was seen a single time. The CDR3, as DNA: TGCGCCAGCAGTCTCGGTGGTACTAATGAAAAACTGTTTTTT. This gives the protein CASSLGGTNEKLFF. This rearrangement joins TRBV5-1 to TRBJ1-4; D is unresolved. Germline assignment: CDR1 SGHRS and CDR2 YFSETQ. The CDR3 length is 14 residues. Trimming left V 5 bases short and J 2 bases short, with 10 bases between.

The V call is TRBV27, the J call TRBJ1-1; TRBD1 is a possible D gene (6 bases). Between the trimmed V and J ends, which lost 5 bases and 1 base, there was a span of 14 bases. The CDR3 contains 15 residues. The germline gives CDR1 MNHEY, CDR2 SMNVEV (reference sequence). The CDR3 region is CASSTPQGRNTEAFF. The CDR3 DNA is TGTGCCAGCAGTACGCCCCAGGGGAGGAACACTGAAGCTTTCTTT.